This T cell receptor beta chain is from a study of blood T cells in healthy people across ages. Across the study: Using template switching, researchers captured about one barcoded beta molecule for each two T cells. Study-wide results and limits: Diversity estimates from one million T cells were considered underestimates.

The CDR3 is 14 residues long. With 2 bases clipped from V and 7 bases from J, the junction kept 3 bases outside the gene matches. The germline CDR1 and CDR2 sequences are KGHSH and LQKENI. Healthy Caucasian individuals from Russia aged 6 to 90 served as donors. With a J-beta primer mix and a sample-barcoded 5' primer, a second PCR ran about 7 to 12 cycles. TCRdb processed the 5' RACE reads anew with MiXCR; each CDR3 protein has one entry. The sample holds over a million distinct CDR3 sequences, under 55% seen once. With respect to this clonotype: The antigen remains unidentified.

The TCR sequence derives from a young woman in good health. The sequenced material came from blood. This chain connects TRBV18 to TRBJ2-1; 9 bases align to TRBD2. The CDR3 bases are TGTGCCAGCTCACCAATTAGCGGGAGTAATGAGCAGTTCTTC. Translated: CASSPISGSNEQFF.